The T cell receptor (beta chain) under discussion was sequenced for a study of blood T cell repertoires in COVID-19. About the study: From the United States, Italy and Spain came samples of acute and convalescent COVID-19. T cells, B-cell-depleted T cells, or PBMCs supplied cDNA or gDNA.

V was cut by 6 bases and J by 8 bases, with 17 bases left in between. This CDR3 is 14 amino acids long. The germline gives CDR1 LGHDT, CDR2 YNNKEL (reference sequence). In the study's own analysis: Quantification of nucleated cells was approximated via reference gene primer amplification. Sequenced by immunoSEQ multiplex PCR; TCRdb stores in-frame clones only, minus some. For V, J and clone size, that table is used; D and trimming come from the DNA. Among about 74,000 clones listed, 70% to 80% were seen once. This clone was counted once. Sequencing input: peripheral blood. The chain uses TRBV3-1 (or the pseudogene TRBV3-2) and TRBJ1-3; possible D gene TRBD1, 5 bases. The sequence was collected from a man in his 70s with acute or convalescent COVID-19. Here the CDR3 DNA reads TGTGCCAGCAGGTCCCGGTTTGGAGGGGACACCATATATTTT. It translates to CASRSRFGGDTIYF.